This passage covers 8 T cell receptor beta chains from one sample sequenced in a study of blood T cells in healthy people across ages. The second PCR ran roughly 7 to 12 cycles with a sample-barcoded 5' primer and J-beta primers. TCRdb reprocessed the 5' RACE reads via MiXCR and lists one record per CDR3 protein. The data contain about 560,000 distinct CDR3 sequences, approximately 26% of them singletons. This sample also belongs to another study, concerning T cells of mothers and their children.

Source material: blood. The receptors were gathered from a boy aged 2 to 10 in good health.

The chain's CDR3 is CASTGQGAHQETQYF. The CDR3 DNA sequence: TGCGCCAGCACCGGACAGGGGGCGCACCAAGAGACCCAGTACTTC. The V and J genes are TRBV10-2 and TRBJ2-5; 11 bases are shared with TRBD1. The junction had 4 bases not matched to a gene; V was cut back by 7 bases and J by 0 bases. The CDR3 has 15 residues. Per germline, CDR1 WSHSY and CDR2 SAAADI.

A few counts support this clonotype. The V and J genes are TRBV20-1 and TRBJ2-2; D possibly matches TRBD1 or TRBD2 (5 bases each). Germline lookup yields CDR1 DFQATT and CDR2 SNEGSKA (reference sequence). V lost 3 bases, J lost 5 bases, and 22 bases lay in between. This CDR3 contains 17 residues. The CDR3 loop reads CSASPGSKPPGTGELFF. The CDR3, as DNA: TGCAGTGCTAGTCCAGGGTCCAAACCCCCGGGGACCGGGGAGCTGTTTTTT.

The V and J genes are TRBV6-5 and TRBJ2-3, with 8 nucleotides matching TRBD2. Germline V gene lookup returns CDR1 MNHEY and CDR2 SVGAGI. The CDR3 loop spans 15 amino acids. V dropped 6 bases and J dropped 2; count of bases not matched to a gene: 7. The CDR3 nucleotides are TGTGCCAGCAGCTACGGACTAGCCCTCACAGATACGCAGTATTTT. Translated: CASSYGLALTDTQYF.

The chain recombines TRBV7-2 with TRBJ2-3; TRBD2 might be the D (5 bases). Trimming took 5 bases from V and 1 from J, leaving 10 bases between them. CDR1 is SGHTA and CDR2 is FQGNSA in the germline V gene. There are 14 residues in the CDR3. The CDR3 DNA reads TGTGCCAGCAGCCCCTCGCGGGGCACAGATACGCAGTATTTT. Amino acid sequence: CASSPSRGTDTQYF.

This clonotype was found a few times. The rearrangement joins TRBV7-8 to TRBJ2-1; 15 positions agree with TRBD2. Per the germline V gene, CDR1 is SGHVS and CDR2 is FQNEAQ. The ends lost 1 base at V and 4 bases at J; junction bases unmatched: 5. The CDR3 is 18 residues long. Here the CDR3 DNA reads TGTGCCAGCAGCTTAGATGGACTAGCGGGAGGGTCTTACAATGAGCAGTTCTTC. Translated: CASSLDGLAGGSYNEQFF.

The chain combines TRBV7-3 with TRBJ2-2; tentative D call: TRBD2 (6 bases). This CDR3 is 16 amino acids long. Trimming left V 1 base short and J 7 bases short, with 16 bases between. Germline CDR1 and CDR2: SGHTA and FQGTGA. CDR3 in amino acids: CASSLSRAGKIGELFF. Written as DNA, the CDR3 is TGTGCCAGCAGCTTAAGCCGGGCGGGGAAAATCGGGGAGCTGTTTTTT. The full variable domain, with the rest looked up from reference TRBV7-3 and TRBJ2-2, is GAGVSQTPSNKVTEKGKYVELRCDPISGHTALYWYRQSLGQGPEFLIYFQGTGAADDSGLPNDRFFAVRPEGSVSTLKIQRTERGDSAVYLCASSLSRAGKIGELFFGEGSRLTVL.

This clonotype appeared many times. The chain recombines TRBV5-1 with TRBJ2-5; TRBD1 agrees at 11 bases. The J call is in doubt because the DNA end fits TRBJ2-7 better. The CDR3 length is 16 residues. From germline, CDR1 is SGHRS and CDR2 YFSETQ. CDR3 coding DNA: TGCGCCAGCAGCTTGAGTCCCGGACAGGGGGCAGGCGAGCAGTACTTC. Translation gives CASSLSPGQGAGEQYF.

This clonotype was observed a few times. The chain carries TRBV20-1 and TRBJ1-1; D is uncertain. Germline CDR1 is DFQATT and CDR2 is SNEGSKA (reference sequence). The CDR3 contains 10 residues. Trimming left V 7 bases short and J 0 bases short, with 3 bases between. This CDR3 is CSGVNTEAFF. For the CDR3, the DNA is TGCAGTGGGGTGAACACTGAAGCTTTCTTT.